These T cell receptor beta chains were read from a single sample in a study of T cell responses to AZD1222 COVID-19 vaccine. Only in-frame clones appear in the TCRdb table, and some are missing; sequencing was by immunoSEQ multiplex PCR. The data contain about 150,000 clones, over 85% of them singletons. Here the sequenced sample was peripheral blood, taken on day 0 of AZD1222 vaccination. These receptor sequences come from an adult in good health. Both conserved end residues are part of each CDR3. Fields, in order: clone size, V gene, J gene, CDR3 length, D gene, CDR3 DNA, CDR3 protein. The D gene is left open where the match is weak. Clone size is stated in some rows and not others, as once, few, many or a class when expanded.

once,TRBV5-1,TRBJ2-1,17,TRBD1,TGCGCCAGCAGCTTGGCCGGGACAGGGATCTCCTACAATGAGCAGTTCTTC,CASSLAGTGISYNEQFF
once,TRBV5-1,TRBJ2-2,19,TRBD1,TGCGCCAGCAGCTTCCGAACCTCCGGGACAGGGGGTGACACCGGGGAGCTGTTTTTT,CASSFRTSGTGGDTGELFF
.,TRBV2,TRBJ1-1,12,.,TGTGCCAGCAATACAGGCGCCCGGGAAGCTTTCTTT,CASNTGAREAFF
.,TRBV6-5,TRBJ1-4,14,TRBD1,TGTGCCAGCGGCAGGACAGGGGGTGATGAAAAACTGTTTTTT,CASGRTGGDEKLFF
.,TRBV15,TRBJ2-7,14,TRBD1,TGTGCCACCAGCGCCGGACAGGGCCCCTACGAGCAGTACTTC,CATSAGQGPYEQYF
.,TRBV30,TRBJ1-2,14,TRBD1,TGTGCCTGGAGGGACAGGGGGAAGAGCTATGGCTACACCTTC,CAWRDRGKSYGYTF
.,TRBV4-3,TRBJ1-2,16,.,TGCGCCAGCAGCCAAGAGTTGTGGGGCGCGATCTATGGCTACACCTTC,CASSQELWGAIYGYTF
.,TRBV6-5,TRBJ1-5,15,.,TGTGCCAGCAGTAGCCCGGGGACCCTAAATCAGCCCCAGCATTTT,CASSSPGTLNQPQHF
.,TRBV4-1,TRBJ2-3,16,TRBD2,TGCGCCAGCAGCCAAGGAGTAGCGGGACTCACAGATACGCAGTATTTT,CASSQGVAGLTDTQYF
.,TRBV20-1,TRBJ1-1,15,TRBD1,TGCAGTGCTAGTAACAGGGGGTTGAGGAGAACTGAAGCTTTCTTT,CSASNRGLRRTEAFF
.,TRBV5-1,TRBJ2-5,14,.,TGCGCCAGCAGCTTTGCCAGGGCTCAAGAGACCCAGTACTTC,CASSFARAQETQYF
.,TRBV3-1/TRBV3-2,TRBJ2-7,16,.,TGTGCCAGCAGCCAAGAATTAGGGGTAGCCAAAAACGAGCAGTACTTC,CASSQELGVAKNEQYF
once,TRBV6-4,TRBJ1-2,12,.,TGTGCCAGCAGTGACTCGGGTGGGGGCTACACCTTC,CASSDSGGGYTF
.,TRBV4-2,TRBJ1-1,16,.,TGTGCCAGCAGCCCCACGACAGGACTCATGAACACTGAAGCTTTCTTT,CASSPTTGLMNTEAFF
.,TRBV7-9,TRBJ1-1,12,TRBD1,TGTGCCAGCAGCTTGGGACAGCCCGAGGCTTTCTTT,CASSLGQPEAFF
once,TRBV19,TRBJ1-1,14,.,TGTGCCAGTATTGACCGGGCCCTGAACACTGAAGCTTTCTTT,CASIDRALNTEAFF
.,TRBV6-5,TRBJ2-4,13,.,TGTGCCAGCATGGGTAAAACCCCAAACATTCAGTACTTC,CASMGKTPNIQYF
.,TRBV7-8,TRBJ2-2,16,TRBD2,TGTGCCAGCAGCTTAGTGGCTCGCGGGAGTACCGGGGAGCTGTTTTTT,CASSLVARGSTGELFF
.,TRBV4-2,TRBJ1-1,15,TRBD1,TGTGCCAGCATACCACAGGGGGCGATGAACACTGAAGCTTTCTTT,CASIPQGAMNTEAFF
.,TRBV7-9,TRBJ1-4,15,.,TGTGCCAGCACCCCTCTAGGGGGTAAAGATGAAAAACTGTTTTTT,CASTPLGGKDEKLFF
.,TRBV4-1,TRBJ2-7,16,TRBD1,TGCGCCAGCAGCCAAGCAAACACTGGGACAGGGGGTGAGCAGTACTTC,CASSQANTGTGGEQYF
.,TRBV5-1,TRBJ2-2,16,TRBD2,TGCGCCAGCAGCTTTCCTAGCGGGAGCTATACCGGGGAGCTGTTTTTT,CASSFPSGSYTGELFF
.,TRBV5-1,TRBJ1-2,16,.,TGCGCCAGCAGCTTGGGGATCCGGGACCGGCTTGAAGGCTACACCTTC,CASSLGIRDRLEGYTF